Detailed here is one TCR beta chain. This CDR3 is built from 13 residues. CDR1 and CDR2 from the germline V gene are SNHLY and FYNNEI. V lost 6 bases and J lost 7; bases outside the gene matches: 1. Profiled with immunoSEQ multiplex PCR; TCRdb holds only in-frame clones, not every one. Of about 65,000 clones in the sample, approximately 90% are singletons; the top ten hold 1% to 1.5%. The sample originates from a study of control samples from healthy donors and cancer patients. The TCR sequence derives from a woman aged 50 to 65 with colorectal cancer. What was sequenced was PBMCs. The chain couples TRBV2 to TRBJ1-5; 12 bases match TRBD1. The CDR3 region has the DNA TGTGCCAGCAGGGGACAGGGGGCCCAGCCCCAGCATTTT. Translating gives CASRGQGAQPQHF.